This entry is about one T cell receptor (beta chain). Germline CDR1 and CDR2: MNHEY and SVGAGI. The CDR3 length is 15 residues. V lost 0 bases to trimming and J lost 5 bases; unmatched junction nucleotides: 4. This sample is drawn from a study of chemoradiotherapy in HPV16-positive cancers. The assay was immunoSEQ multiplex PCR, and TCRdb's table has in-frame clones only and misses some. The top ten clones hold 13% to 15% of a sample with more than 9,000 clones, around 72% of them seen once. This sequence joins TRBV6-5 and TRBJ2-1, with 7 positions matching TRBD2. The specimen was collected from a patient who underwent chemoradiotherapy. The TCR originated in a human donor with HPV-associated anogenital cancer. The CDR3 DNA follows: TGTGCCAGCAGTTACTCGCAACTAGCGAACAATGAGCAGTTCTTC. Translation gives CASSYSQLANNEQFF.